This T cell receptor beta chain derives from a study of CD8 T cells in acute hepatitis C reinfection. Study results and caveats: All groups preferentially used TRBV04 and TRBV06, which was not due to overrepresentation in the naive pool. Diversity was high, without significant differences between resolver and chronic groups.

The table lists this clone with a few counts. Its antigen is not known. This table comes from immunoSEQ multiplex PCR, and its TCRdb copy is limited to in-frame clones, with some not included. The table records 30,000 to 40,000 clones, approximately 83% of them present only once. Time point of the sample: naive CD8 control sorted from an acute-time-point sample. Dead cells were excluded, and live cells stained for CD3, CD8 and CD45RO. The V gene's germline CDR1 is SGHTA and CDR2 FQGNSA. V shed 0 bases and J shed 2 bases, with 16 bases lying between them. The CDR3 has 17 residues. Sequenced input: naive CD8+ T cells from PBMCs. This TCR was sampled from a woman younger than 30 who spontaneously cleared hepatitis C infection. J is TRBJ1-2 and V is TRBV7-2; D not resolved. Here the CDR3 reads CASSLAINRGENYGYTF. The CDR3 nucleotides read TGTGCCAGCAGCTTAGCAATCAACCGGGGAGAAAACTATGGCTACACCTTC.